This T cell receptor beta chain was captured in a study of PD-1 blockade in mismatch repair-deficient tumors. Broader study findings: Rapid post-treatment expansion, then contraction, generally preceding radiologic response, marked tumor-resident clones.

Germline values: CDR1 SGHNT, CDR2 YENEEA. CDR3 size: 14 residues. V shed 6 bases, J shed 6 bases, and the junction held 7 bases outside the gene matches. All patients were mismatch repair deficient, assessed by either PCR or immunohistochemistry. Libraries were prepared by immunoSEQ multiplex PCR; TCRdb keeps only in-frame clonotypes and omits some of them. Of 30,000 to 40,000 clones listed, about 85% are singletons. In regard to this clone: Its cognate antigen is unknown.

Sequenced here: peripheral blood, sampled 76 weeks after starting pembrolizumab. The gene calls are TRBV11-3 and TRBJ2-1; 8 nucleotides agree with TRBD2. This TCR derives from an adult with mismatch repair-deficient cancer. The CDR3 sequence: CASSLSGSFNEQFF. DNA of the CDR3: TGTGCCAGCAGTCTGAGCGGGAGCTTCAATGAGCAGTTCTTC.